The source of this T cell receptor beta chain is a study of a mutant IDH1 vaccine in newly diagnosed glioma. The overall study: The initiation of vaccination occurred 4-6 weeks after radiotherapy alone, or with temozolomide cycles. Broader study findings: Pseudoprogression appeared unlinked to shifts in leading peripheral T cell clonotypes.

The time point was: week 23, last vaccination. Doses of 300 ug of mutant IDH1 20-mer peptide were given with topical imiquimod. Donors' newly diagnosed IDH1-mutant WHO grade 3 or 4 astrocytomas lacked nuclear ATRX. The count of this clone is one. Its antigen remains unidentified. Trimming cost V 6 bases and J 5 bases, with 6 bases left between them. CDR1 and CDR2 from the germline V gene are LNHDA and SQIVND (reference sequence). The CDR3 covers 11 residues. Profiled with immunoSEQ multiplex PCR; TCRdb holds only in-frame clones, not every one. The data show 88,000 or so clones, 85% seen once. Material: PBMCs, obtained from a glioma patient whose treatment included an IDH1 peptide vaccine. The chain uses TRBV19 and TRBJ2-3; D may be TRBD2 (5 bases). This TCR came from a man under 40 with glioma. Some clones in this sample may be carry-over from other donors' samples. CDR3 in amino acids: CASRGGDTQYF. In DNA, the CDR3 is TGTGCCAGTAGAGGAGGAGATACGCAGTATTTT.